The text below deals with one T cell receptor beta chain. Its antigen target is currently unknown. Base qualities were left out, and no much larger clone turns up one base away. These data originate in a study of T cell responses to AZD1222 COVID-19 vaccine (dated by TCRdb to the early 2020s). Regarding the study in general: AZD1222 recipients with second doses at about 4 weeks or about 12 weeks were pooled, because spike-specific TCR depth and breadth did not differ between schedules. TCR sequencing covered fewer than 250 trial participants: 207 given two doses of AZD1222 and 26 given two doses of MenACWY control vaccine. Trial participants were enrolled by age into subgroups of 18-55, 56-69 and 70-plus years, and roughly 160, 29 and 62 TCR-sequenced participants, respectively, were included in these subgroups.

The investigation overall reported the following: The 56-69-year group was small, and its depth increase did not reach significance, likely because of low power. Reportedly, close to half of the unique spike-specific TCRs recognized epitopes lying outside the regions that are mutated in the B.1.351 and B.1.1.7 variants. Only five to seven AZD1222 recipients were SARS-CoV-2 seropositive at baseline, limiting conclusions about previously exposed vaccinees. No day 14 peak-response samples were available, so repertoires were characterized only after the peak T cell response. After two AZD1222 doses, spike-specific TCR breadth and depth were significantly higher than at day 0 and than in MenACWY recipients. The vaccine-associated CD4 TCRs covered the entire spike protein, and the dominant responses fell in regions 160-218 and 743-854. Most participants were white British and females outnumbered males, and the authors suggested that clonal diversity may have been underestimated.

The time point label for this specimen denotes: baseline before first vaccination. Vaccinee samples were obtained from the UK trials COV001 and COV002, which included a single-blind randomized controlled phase 2/3 trial of AZD1222 (ChAdOx1 nCoV-19) in healthy adults. Trial participant PBMC samples were collected at day 0 and day 28 after the second dose for TCRbeta chain sequencing. The CDR3 regions of human TCRbeta chains were analyzed by immunosequencing. The paper's processing steps were these. Repertoire TCRs were matched against a reference library of SARS-CoV-2-specific TCRs generated with the MIRA antigen-specificity platform. Breadth meant the fraction of unique TCRs that were SARS-CoV-2-associated, whereas depth meant the fraction of total T cells that were SARS-CoV-2-associated. Each spike-specific TCR was assigned to its reactive spike region and to a CD4 or CD8 class using the MIRA data. Log10-transformed breadth and depth values were compared by one-way ANOVA with Sidak's multiple comparisons tests. In TCRdb, the immuneACCESS table is reduced to in-frame sequences with V and J assigned. These tables do not hold every clone; where another copy was compared, an unresolved V gene accounts for under half, and the others remain unexplained. The DNA gave D and trimming, while V, J and clone size come from that table. This sample has 70,000 to 95,000 clones in its table, and 80% of those were observed once. The top ten clones comprise 20% to 25% of the sample.

The sequence came from an adult in good health. The sequencing here drew on peripheral blood, taken on day 0 of AZD1222 vaccination.

The DNA sequence is given as TGTGCCAGCACCTCTGGAGGGACCGGGGAGCTGTTTTTT. This is translated as CASTSGGTGELFF. The rearrangement joined TRBV7-9 to TRBJ2-2, and possibly TRBD2, on 6 matching bases. There are 13 amino acids in the CDR3, from cysteine to phenylalanine inclusive. Just the 39-base CDR3 DNA is kept, in frame starting at base 1. The germline V gene (reference sequence) specifies SEHNR as CDR1 and FQNEAQ as CDR2. Relative to germline, V is 7 bases shorter and J is 5 bases shorter, with 11 bases between their ends.